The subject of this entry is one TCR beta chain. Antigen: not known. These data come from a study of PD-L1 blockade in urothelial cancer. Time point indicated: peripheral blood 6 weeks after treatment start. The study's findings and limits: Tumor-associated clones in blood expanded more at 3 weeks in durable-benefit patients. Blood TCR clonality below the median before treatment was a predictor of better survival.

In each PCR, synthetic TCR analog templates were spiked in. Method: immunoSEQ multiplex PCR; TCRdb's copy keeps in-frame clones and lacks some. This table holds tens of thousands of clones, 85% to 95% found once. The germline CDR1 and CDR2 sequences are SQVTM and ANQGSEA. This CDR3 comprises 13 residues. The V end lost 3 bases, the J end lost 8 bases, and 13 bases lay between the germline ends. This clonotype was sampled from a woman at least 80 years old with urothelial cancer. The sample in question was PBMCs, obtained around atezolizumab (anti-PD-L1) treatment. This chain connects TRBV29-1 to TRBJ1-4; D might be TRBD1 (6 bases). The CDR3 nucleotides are TGCAGCGTTGATGTCAGGGGAAAGGAAAAACTGTTTTTT. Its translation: CSVDVRGKEKLFF. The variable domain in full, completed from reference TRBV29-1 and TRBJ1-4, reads SAVISQKPSRDICQRGTSLTIQCQVDSQVTMMFWYRQQPGQSLTLIATANQGSEATYESGFVIDKFPISRPNLTFSTLTVSNMSPEDSSIYLCSVDVRGKEKLFFGSGTQLSVL.